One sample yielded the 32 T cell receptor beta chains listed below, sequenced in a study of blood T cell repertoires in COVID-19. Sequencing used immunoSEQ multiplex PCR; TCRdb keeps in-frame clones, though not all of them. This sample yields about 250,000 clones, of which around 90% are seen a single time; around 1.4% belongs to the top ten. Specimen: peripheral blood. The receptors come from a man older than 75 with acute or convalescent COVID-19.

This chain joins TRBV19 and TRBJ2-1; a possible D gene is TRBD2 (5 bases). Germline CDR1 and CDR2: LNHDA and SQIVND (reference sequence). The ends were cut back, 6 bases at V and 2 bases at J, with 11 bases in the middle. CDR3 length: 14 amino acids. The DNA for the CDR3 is TGTGCCAGTAGACCCCGGCGGGCCTACAATGAGCAGTTCTTC. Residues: CASRPRRAYNEQFF.

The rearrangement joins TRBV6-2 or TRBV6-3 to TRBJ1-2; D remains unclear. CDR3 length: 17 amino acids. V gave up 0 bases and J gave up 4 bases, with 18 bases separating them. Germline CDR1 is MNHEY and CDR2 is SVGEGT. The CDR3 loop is CASSYSINIGHGYGYTF. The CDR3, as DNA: TGTGCCAGCAGTTACTCGATCAACATTGGGCACGGCTATGGCTACACCTTC.

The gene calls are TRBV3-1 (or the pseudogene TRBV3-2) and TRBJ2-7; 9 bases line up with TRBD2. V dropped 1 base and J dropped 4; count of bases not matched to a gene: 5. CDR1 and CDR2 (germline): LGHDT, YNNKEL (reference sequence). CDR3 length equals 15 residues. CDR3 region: CASSQAVAGDYEQYF. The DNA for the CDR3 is TGTGCCAGCAGCCAAGCCGTAGCGGGGGATTACGAGCAGTACTTC.

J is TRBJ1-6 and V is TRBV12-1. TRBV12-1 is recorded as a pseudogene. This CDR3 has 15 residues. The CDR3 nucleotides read TGTGCCAGCAGCTTTGGGGCAGGGAGGCGATCACCCCTCCACTTT. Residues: CASSFGAGRRSPLHF.

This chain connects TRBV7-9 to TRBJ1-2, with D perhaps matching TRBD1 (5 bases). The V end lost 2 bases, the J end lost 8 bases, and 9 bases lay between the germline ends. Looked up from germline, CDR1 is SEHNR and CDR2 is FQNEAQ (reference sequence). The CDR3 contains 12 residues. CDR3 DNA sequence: TGTGCCAGCAGCTTACAGGGCCGGGGCTACACCTTC. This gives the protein CASSLQGRGYTF.

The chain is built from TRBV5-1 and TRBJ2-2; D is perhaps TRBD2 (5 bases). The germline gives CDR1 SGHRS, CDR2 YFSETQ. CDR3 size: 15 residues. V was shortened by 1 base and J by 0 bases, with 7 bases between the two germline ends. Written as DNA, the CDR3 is TGCGCCAGCAGCTTGCCGGGGACGAACACCGGGGAGCTGTTTTTT. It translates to CASSLPGTNTGELFF. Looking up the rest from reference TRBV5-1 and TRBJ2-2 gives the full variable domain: KAGVTQTPRYLIKTRGQQVTLSCSPISGHRSVSWYQQTPGQGLQFLFEYFSETQRNKGNFPGRFSGRQFSNSRSEMNVSTLELGDSALYLCASSLPGTNTGELFFGEGSRLTVL.

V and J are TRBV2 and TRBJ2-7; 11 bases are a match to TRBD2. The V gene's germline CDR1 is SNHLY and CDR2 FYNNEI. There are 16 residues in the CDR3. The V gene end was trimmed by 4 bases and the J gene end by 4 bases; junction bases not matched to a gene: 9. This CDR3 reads CASSGLPGLAAYEQYF. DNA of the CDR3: TGTGCCAGCAGTGGACTTCCGGGACTAGCGGCTTACGAGCAGTACTTC.

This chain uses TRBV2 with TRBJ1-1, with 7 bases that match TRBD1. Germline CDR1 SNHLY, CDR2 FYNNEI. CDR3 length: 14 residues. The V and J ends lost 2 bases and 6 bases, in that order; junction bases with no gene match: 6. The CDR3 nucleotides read TGTGCCAGCAGTGAAAGGACAGGTCATGCTGAAGCTTTCTTT. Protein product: CASSERTGHAEAFF.

CDR3 in amino acids: CASSLQGAINQPQHF. CDR3 DNA sequence: TGTGCCAGTAGTCTCCAGGGGGCGATCAATCAGCCCCAGCATTTT. The V call is TRBV19, the J call TRBJ1-5; TRBD1 agrees at 8 bases. Germline loops: CDR1 LNHDA, CDR2 SQIVND (reference sequence). There are 15 residues in the CDR3. V gave up 5 bases and J gave up 3 bases; unmatched junction bases: 6.

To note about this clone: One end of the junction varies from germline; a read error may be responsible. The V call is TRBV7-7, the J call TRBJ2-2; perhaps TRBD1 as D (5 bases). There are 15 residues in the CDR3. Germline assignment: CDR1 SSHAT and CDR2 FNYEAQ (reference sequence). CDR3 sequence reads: CASSQDTLSTGELFF. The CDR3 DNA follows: TGTGCTAGCAGCCAGGACACGCTGTCGACCGGGGAGCTGTTTTTT.

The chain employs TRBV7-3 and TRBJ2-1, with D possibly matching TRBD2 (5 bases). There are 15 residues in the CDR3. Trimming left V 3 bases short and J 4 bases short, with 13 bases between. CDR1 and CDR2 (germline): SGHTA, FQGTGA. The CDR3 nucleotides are TGTGCCAGCAGCTTGCAAGCGGAGTCTTACAATGAGCAGTTCTTC. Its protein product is CASSLQAESYNEQFF.

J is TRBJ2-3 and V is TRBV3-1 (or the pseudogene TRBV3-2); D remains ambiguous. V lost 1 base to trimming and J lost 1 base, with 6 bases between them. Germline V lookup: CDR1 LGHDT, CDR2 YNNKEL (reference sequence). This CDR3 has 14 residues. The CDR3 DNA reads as TGTGCCAGCAGCCAAGTTCCCGGCACAGATACGCAGTATTTT. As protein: CASSQVPGTDTQYF.

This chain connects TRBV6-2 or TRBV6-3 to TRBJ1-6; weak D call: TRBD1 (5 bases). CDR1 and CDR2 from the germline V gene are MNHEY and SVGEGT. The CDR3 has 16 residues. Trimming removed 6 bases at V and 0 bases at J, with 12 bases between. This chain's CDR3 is CASSNGGSSYNSPLHF. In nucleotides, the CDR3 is TGTGCCAGCAGCAACGGGGGAAGCTCCTATAATTCACCCCTCCACTTT.

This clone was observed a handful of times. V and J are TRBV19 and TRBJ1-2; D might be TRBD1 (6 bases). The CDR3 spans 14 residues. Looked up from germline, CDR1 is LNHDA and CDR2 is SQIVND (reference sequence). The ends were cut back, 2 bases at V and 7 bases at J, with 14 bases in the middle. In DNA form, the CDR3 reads TGTGCCAGTAGTATATCGCTGGAAGGGGGTGGCTACACCTTC. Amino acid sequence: CASSISLEGGGYTF.

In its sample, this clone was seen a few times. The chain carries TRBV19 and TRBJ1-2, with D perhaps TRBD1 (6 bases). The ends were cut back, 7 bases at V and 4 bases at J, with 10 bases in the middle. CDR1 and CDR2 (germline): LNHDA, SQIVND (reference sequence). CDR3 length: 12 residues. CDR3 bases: TGTGCCAGTACCGGGACATCCTATGGCTACACCTTC. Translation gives CASTGTSYGYTF.

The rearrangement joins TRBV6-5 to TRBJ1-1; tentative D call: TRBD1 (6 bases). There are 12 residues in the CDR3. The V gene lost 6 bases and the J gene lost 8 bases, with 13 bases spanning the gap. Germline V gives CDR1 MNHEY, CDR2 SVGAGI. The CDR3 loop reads CASRTQGTEAFF. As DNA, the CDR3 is TGTGCCAGCAGAACCCAGGGGACGGAAGCTTTCTTT.

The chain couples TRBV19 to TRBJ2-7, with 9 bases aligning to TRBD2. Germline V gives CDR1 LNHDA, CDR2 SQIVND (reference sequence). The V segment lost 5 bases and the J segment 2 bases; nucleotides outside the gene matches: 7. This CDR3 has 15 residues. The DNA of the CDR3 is TGTGCCAGTAGTTCACACGCGGGAGGGCCCTACGAGCAGTACTTC. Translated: CASSSHAGGPYEQYF. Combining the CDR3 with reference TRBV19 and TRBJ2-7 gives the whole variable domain DGGITQSPKYLFRKEGQNVTLSCEQNLNHDAMYWYRQDPGQGLRLIYYSQIVNDFQKGDIAEGYSVSREKKESFPLTVTSAQKNPTAFYLCASSSHAGGPYEQYFGPGTRLTVT.

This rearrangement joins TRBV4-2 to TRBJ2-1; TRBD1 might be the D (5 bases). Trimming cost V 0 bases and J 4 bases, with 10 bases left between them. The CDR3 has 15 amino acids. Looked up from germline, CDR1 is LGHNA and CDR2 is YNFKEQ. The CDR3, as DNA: TGTGCCAGCAGCCAAGATAGGGGCTTATACAATGAGCAGTTCTTC. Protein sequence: CASSQDRGLYNEQFF.

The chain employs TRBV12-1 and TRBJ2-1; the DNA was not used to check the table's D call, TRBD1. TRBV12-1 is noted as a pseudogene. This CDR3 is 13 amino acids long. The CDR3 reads CASSLLGGSRQFF. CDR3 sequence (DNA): TGTGCCAGCAGCTTGCTAGGGGGCTCTCGGCAGTTCTTC.

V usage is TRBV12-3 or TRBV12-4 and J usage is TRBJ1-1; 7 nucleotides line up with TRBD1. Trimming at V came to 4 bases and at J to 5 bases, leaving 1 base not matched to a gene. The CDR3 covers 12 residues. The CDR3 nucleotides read TGTGCCAGCAGTTCGACAGGGACTGAAGCTTTCTTT. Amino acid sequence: CASSSTGTEAFF.

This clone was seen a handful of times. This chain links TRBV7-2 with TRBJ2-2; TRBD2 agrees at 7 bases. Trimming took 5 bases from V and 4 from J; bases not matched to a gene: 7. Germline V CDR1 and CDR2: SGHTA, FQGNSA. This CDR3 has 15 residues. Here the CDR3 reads CASSPGGPTTGELFF. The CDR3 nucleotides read TGTGCCAGCAGCCCGGGGGGACCCACCACCGGGGAGCTGTTTTTT.

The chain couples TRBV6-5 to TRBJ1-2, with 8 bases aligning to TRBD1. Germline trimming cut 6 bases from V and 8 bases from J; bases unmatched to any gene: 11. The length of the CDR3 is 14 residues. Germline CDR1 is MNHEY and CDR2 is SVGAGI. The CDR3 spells CASRPYGTGSGYTF. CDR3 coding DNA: TGTGCCAGCAGACCCTACGGGACAGGTTCCGGCTACACCTTC.

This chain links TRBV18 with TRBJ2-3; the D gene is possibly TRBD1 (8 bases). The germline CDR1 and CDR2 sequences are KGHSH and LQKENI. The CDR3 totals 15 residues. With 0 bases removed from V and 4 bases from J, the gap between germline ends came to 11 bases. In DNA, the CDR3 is TGTGCCAGCTCACCACCCACAGGGGGGGCAGATACGCAGTATTTT. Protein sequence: CASSPPTGGADTQYF.

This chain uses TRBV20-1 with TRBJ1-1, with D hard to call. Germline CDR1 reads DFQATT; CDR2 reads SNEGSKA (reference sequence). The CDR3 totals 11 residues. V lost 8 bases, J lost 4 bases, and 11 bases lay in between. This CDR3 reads CSPRVGTEAFF. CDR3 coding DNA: TGCAGTCCCCGGGTGGGCACTGAAGCTTTCTTT.

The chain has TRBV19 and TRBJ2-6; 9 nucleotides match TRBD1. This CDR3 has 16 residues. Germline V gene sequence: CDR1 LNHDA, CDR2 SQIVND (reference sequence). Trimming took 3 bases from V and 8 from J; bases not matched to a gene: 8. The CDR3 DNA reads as TGTGCCAGTAGTATTACAGGGGGCATAGGGACCAACGTCCTGACTTTC. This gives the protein CASSITGGIGTNVLTF.

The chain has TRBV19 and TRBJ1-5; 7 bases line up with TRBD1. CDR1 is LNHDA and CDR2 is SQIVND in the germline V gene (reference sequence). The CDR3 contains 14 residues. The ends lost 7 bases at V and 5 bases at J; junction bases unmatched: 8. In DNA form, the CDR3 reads TGTGCCAGTAACTCGCAGGGGGTATATCAGCCCCAGCATTTT. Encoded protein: CASNSQGVYQPQHF.

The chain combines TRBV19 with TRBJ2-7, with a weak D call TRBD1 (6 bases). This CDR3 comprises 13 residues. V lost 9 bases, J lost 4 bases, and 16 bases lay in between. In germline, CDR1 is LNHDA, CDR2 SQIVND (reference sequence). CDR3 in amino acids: CASRDTSGYEQYF. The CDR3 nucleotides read TGTGCCAGCCGGGACACCTCGGGGTACGAGCAGTACTTC.

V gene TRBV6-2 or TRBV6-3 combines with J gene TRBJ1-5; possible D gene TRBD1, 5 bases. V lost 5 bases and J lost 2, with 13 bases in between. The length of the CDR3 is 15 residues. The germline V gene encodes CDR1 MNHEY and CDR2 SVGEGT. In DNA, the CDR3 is TGTGCCAGCAGTGACCAGGGTTTAGGCAATCAGCCCCAGCATTTT. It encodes CASSDQGLGNQPQHF.

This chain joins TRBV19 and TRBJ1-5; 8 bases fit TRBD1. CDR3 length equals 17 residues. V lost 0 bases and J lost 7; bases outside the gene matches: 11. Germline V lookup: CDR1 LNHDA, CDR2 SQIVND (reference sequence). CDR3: CASSIDLRTGLGQPQHF. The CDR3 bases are TGTGCCAGTAGTATAGATCTTAGGACAGGGTTGGGGCAGCCCCAGCATTTT.

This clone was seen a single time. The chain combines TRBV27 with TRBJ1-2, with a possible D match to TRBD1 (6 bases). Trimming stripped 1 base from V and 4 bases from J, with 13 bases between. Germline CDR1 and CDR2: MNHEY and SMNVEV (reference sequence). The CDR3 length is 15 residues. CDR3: CASSLYNRGGYGYTF. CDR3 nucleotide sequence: TGTGCCAGCAGTTTATATAACAGAGGGGGCTATGGCTACACCTTC.

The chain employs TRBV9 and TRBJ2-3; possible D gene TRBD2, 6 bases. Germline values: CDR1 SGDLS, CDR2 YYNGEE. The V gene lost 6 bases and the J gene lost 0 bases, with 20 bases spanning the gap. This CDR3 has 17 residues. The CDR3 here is CASTRLGSMGSTDTQYF. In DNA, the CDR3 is TGTGCCAGCACTCGACTAGGTAGTATGGGGAGCACAGATACGCAGTATTTT.

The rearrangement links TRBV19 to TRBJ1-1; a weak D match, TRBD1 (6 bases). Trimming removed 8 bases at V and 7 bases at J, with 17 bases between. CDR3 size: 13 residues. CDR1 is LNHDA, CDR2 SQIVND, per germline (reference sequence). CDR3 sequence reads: CASQTPGTLEAFF. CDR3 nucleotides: TGTGCCAGTCAAACCCCCGGGACACTTGAAGCTTTCTTT.